The clone carrying this T cell receptor beta chain was seen at least ten times. What it recognizes is unknown. Germline V gives CDR1 LGHNA, CDR2 YSLEER. Trimming removed 4 bases from V and 8 bases from J, with 17 bases in between. CDR3 size: 15 residues. These data belong to a study of T cell repertoires in cytomegalovirus infection. Study observations and caveats: The ex vivo response was dominated by HLA-C-restricted CMV-specific TCR beta clonotypes. Summed frequency of public TCR beta families distinguished CMV carriers with the relevant HLA.

TCRdb reprocessed the reads with MiXCR, giving one entry per CDR3 protein. The top ten clones hold approximately 15% of a sample with 200,000 to 300,000 distinct CDR3 sequences, over 8% of them seen once. This clonotype originated in a human donor in good health (CMV status not recorded). Some clones in this sample may be carry-over from other donors' samples. Sequenced: PBMCs. This chain joins TRBV4-3 and TRBJ1-4; possibly TRBD1 for D (5 bases). CDR3: CASSRNRGTKEKLFF. Written as DNA, the CDR3 is TGCGCCAGCAGCCGAAACCGTGGGACGAAAGAAAAACTGTTTTTT.